This T cell receptor (beta chain) was recovered during a study of blood T cell repertoires in COVID-19. Study details: There were acute and convalescent COVID-19 samples, and they came from the United States, Italy and Spain. T cells, B-cell-depleted T cells, or PBMCs supplied cDNA or gDNA.

J gave up 7 bases and V 4 bases, and 3 bases lay outside the gene matches. The CDR3 length is 13 residues. Germline CDR1 reads KGHSH; CDR2 reads LQKENI. As originally analysed: Estimation of nucleated cell counts was performed using reference gene primer amplification. The protocol was immunoSEQ multiplex PCR, while the TCRdb copy is restricted to in-frame clones and leaves out a portion. V, J and clone size are those of that table, while D and trimming were read from the DNA. The top ten clones hold 6.2% of a sample with 250,000 or so clones, roughly nine tenths of them seen once. The source of this sequence is a man aged 55 to 69 with acute or convalescent COVID-19. The sample consisted of peripheral blood. V is TRBV18 and J is TRBJ1-1; 10 positions match TRBD1. CDR3 amino acids: CASSLGQGDEAFF. The CDR3 DNA follows: TGTGCCAGCTCACTTGGACAGGGGGATGAAGCTTTCTTT.